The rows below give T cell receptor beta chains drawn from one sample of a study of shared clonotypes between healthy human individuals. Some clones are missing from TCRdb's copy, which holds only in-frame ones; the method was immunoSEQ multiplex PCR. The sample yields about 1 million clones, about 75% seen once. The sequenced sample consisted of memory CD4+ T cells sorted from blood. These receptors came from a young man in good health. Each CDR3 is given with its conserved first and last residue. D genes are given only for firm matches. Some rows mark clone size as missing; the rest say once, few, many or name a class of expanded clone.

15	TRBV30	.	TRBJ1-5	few	CAWSVRGASNQPQHF	TGTGCCTGGAGTGTAAGGGGGGCAAGCAATCAGCCCCAGCATTTT
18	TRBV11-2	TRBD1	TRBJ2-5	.	CASSLTSGTGNLGETQYF	TGTGCCAGCAGCCTAACGTCGGGGACAGGGAATCTCGGAGAGACCCAGTACTTC
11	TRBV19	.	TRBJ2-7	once	CASSSPGEQYF	TGTGCCAGTAGTAGCCCTGGCGAGCAGTACTTC
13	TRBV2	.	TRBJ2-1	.	CASIRDINNEQFF	TGTGCCAGCATTCGGGACATAAACAATGAGCAGTTCTTC
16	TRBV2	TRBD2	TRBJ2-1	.	CASQKGFAGGYNEQFF	TGTGCCAGTCAAAAGGGTTTTGCGGGAGGCTACAATGAGCAGTTCTTC
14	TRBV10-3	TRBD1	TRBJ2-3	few	CAISPDRSTDTQYF	TGTGCCATCAGCCCGGACAGGAGCACAGATACGCAGTATTTT
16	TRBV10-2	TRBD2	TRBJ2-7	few	CASRDLFRDYEAEQYF	TGCGCCAGCAGGGACCTCTTCCGGGACTATGAGGCCGAGCAGTACTTC
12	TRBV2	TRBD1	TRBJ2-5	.	CASRGDRETQYF	TGTGCCAGCAGAGGGGACAGGGAGACCCAGTACTTC
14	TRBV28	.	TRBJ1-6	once	CASTDGAYNSPLHF	TGTGCCAGCACCGACGGGGCTTATAATTCACCCCTCCACTTT
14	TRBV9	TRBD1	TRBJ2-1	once	CASSVGTGNNEQFF	TGTGCCAGCAGCGTCGGGACAGGGAACAATGAGCAGTTCTTC
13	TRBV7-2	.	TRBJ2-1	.	CASSLDYVAEQFF	TGTGCCAGCAGCTTAGATTATGTCGCTGAGCAGTTCTTC
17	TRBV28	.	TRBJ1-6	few	CASSPPGAAAYNSPLHF	TGTGCCAGCAGCCCCCCCGGGGCCGCAGCCTATAATTCACCCCTCCACTTT
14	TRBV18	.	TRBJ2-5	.	CASSRTQGEETQYF	TGTGCCAGCTCACGCACCCAGGGTGAAGAGACCCAGTACTTC
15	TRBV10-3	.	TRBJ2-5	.	CAISESRVTVETQYF	TGTGCCATCAGTGAGTCGAGAGTCACGGTGGAGACCCAGTACTTC
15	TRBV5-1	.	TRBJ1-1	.	CASSLRALSNTEAFF	TGCGCCAGCAGCTTGAGGGCCCTGTCGAACACTGAAGCTTTCTTT
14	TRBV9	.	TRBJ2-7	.	CASSVGGGAYEQYF	TGTGCCAGCAGCGTAGGTGGCGGCGCCTACGAGCAGTACTTC
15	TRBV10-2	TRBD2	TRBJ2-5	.	CASRTSGSYQETQYF	TGCGCCAGCAGGACTAGCGGGTCGTACCAAGAGACCCAGTACTTC
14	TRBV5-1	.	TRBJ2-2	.	CASSLNENTGELFF	TGCGCCAGCAGCTTAAACGAGAACACCGGGGAGCTGTTTTTT
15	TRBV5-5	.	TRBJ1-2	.	CASSVGDGRDYGYTF	TGTGCCAGCAGCGTTGGTGATGGGCGCGACTATGGCTACACCTTC
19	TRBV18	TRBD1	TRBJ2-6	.	CASSVIRDRLSSGANVLTF	TGTGCCAGCTCGGTCATAAGGGACAGGCTGAGCTCTGGGGCCAACGTCCTGACTTTC
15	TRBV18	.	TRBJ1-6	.	CASSPQQGNESPLHF	TGTGCCAGCTCACCACAACAGGGAAACGAGTCACCCCTCCACTTT
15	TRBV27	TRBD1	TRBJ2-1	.	CASSPWAGGYNEQFF	TGTGCCAGCAGTCCCTGGGCAGGGGGCTACAATGAGCAGTTCTTC
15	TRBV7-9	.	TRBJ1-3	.	CASSADRVSGNTIYF	TGTGCCAGCAGCGCTGACAGAGTCTCTGGAAACACCATATATTTT
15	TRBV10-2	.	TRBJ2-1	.	CASSETAARNNEQFF	TGCGCCAGCAGTGAGACGGCAGCAAGAAACAATGAGCAGTTCTTC
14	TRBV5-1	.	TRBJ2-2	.	CASSLVGATGELFF	TGCGCCAGCAGCTTGGTAGGGGCCACCGGGGAGCTGTTTTTT
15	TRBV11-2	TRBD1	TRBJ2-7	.	CASSLEGTGYHEQYF	TGTGCCAGCAGCTTAGAAGGGACAGGGTACCACGAGCAGTACTTC
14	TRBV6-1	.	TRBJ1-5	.	CAVQNSNSNQPQHF	TGTGCCGTACAAAACTCAAATAGCAATCAGCCCCAGCATTTT
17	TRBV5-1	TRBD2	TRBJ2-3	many	CASSLNIGAGGADTQYF	TGCGCCAGCAGCTTGAACATCGGGGCCGGGGGGGCAGATACGCAGTATTTT
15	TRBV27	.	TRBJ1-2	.	CASSLRGALPYGYTF	TGTGCCAGCAGTTTAAGGGGGGCTCTCCCTTATGGCTACACCTTC